This T cell receptor beta chain was sequenced during a study of resident and recirculating memory T cells in vitiligo. The study's findings and limits: Vitiligo lesions lacked a unique dominant clone, and clonality varied. Sequences differed between biopsy sites and patients, suggesting private specificity.

Libraries were prepared by immunoSEQ multiplex PCR; TCRdb keeps only in-frame clonotypes and omits some of them. The sample has tens of thousands of clones; 91% are singletons. Germline-derived CDR1 and CDR2 are MGHRA and YSYEKL. CDR3 length equals 15 residues. The J segment lost 3 bases and the V segment lost 4 bases, leaving 7 bases of the junction unmatched. Patients' lesions had not changed for the previous 6 months. Details on this clone: Its antigen is as yet unknown.

Sample: blood. The genes are TRBV4-1 and TRBJ1-1, with 8 bases fitting TRBD1. This receptor was obtained from a male donor with vitiligo. CDR3 sequence: CASSRHPGQDTEAFF. The CDR3 region has the DNA TGCGCCAGCAGCCGGCATCCGGGACAGGACACTGAAGCTTTCTTT.